This TCR beta chain was retrieved from a study of blood T cell repertoires in COVID-19. The method was immunoSEQ multiplex PCR; TCRdb's version includes in-frame clones alone and lacks a portion of them. This table has a few hundred thousand clones, around 87% appearing once. Per germline, CDR1 LNHDA and CDR2 SQIVND (reference sequence). Trimming at V came to 9 bases and at J to 9 bases, leaving 10 bases not matched to a gene. This CDR3 spans 14 amino acids. This TCR came from a woman aged 35 to 49 with COVID-19, enrolled during active disease. The sequenced sample was peripheral blood. The chain joins TRBV19 to TRBJ1-6, with TRBD1 matching 8 bases. The CDR3 DNA reads TGTGCCAGCAGATCAGGGGGCGACGGTTCACCCCTCCACTTT. Its translation is CASRSGGDGSPLHF.